The TCR beta chain described here comes from a study of cytomegalovirus exposure and HLA in healthy donors (TCRdb year 2017). Regarding the complete study: According to an earlier analysis of a few hundred of the donors, some 180 million T cells yielded 90 million to 140 million unique TCR beta sequences and approximately 300 Gb of sequence data. About 310 gigabases of sequencing data and tens of millions of unique TCR sequences were included in an early release covering 550 to 800 HLA-typed donors. Among the roughly 400 genotyped donors, about 85% belonged to the genetic ancestry cluster associated with self-reported Caucasian donors. The study aimed to test whether cataloging public T cell receptors could reveal signatures of past pathogen exposure. Using immunosequencing, the study profiled T cell repertoires from about 650 subjects and related those repertoires to cytomegalovirus serostatus. A separate validation cohort of over 95 different subjects was used in addition to the roughly 700-subject first cohort. High-throughput TCR immunosequencing, statistical association of individual TCRs with disease status, and machine learning were combined to predict cytomegalovirus infection status. In a later analysis, previously published TCR beta repertoires from 550 to 750 donors were re-analyzed and high-resolution HLA genotyping was added so that TCR occurrence patterns could be studied. Rather than drawing on any new phenotypic data, the later analysis identified candidate immune exposures from TCR beta sequences and the way those sequences occurred across donors. An earlier analysis of approximately 630 of the donors applied high-throughput TCR beta sequencing to assess whether each TCR beta V gene segment acted as functional or pseudogenic. Donor age, sex, ethnicity and CMV serostatus were compiled alongside the repertoire data. Genome-wide SNP genotypes for about 65% of the roughly 670 donors were used in a later genetic analysis, which treated that subset as a discovery cohort. Every repertoire in the discovery cohort had been generated on one and the same sequencing platform. Class I and class II HLA loci were covered by the typing at four-digit resolution. The number of donors typed differed by locus, with roughly 620-640 for A, B, C, DRB1 and DQB1, roughly 520 for DQA1, under 610 for DPA1, and over 400 for DPB1. Because of strong linkage in the cohort, five DR-DQ haplotypes were treated as single units for association and clustering. Among some 410 genotyped donors of the cohort, an average of 235,054 unique TCR beta nucleotide sequences were sequenced per donor, roughly a sixth of them non-productive. The paper as a whole reports these results and caveats: It was suggested by the authors that the approach could potentially be generalized to other disease states and immunological phenotypes. Across donors, most TCR sequences were observed very rarely, whereas some public TCRs were present in many individuals. In an earlier analysis of around 600 of the donors, most TCR beta V segments appeared in productive rearrangements about 90% or about 30% of the time, broadly matching IMGT annotations. According to a later analysis, most CMV-associated TCR beta chains appeared to be HLA-restricted, and the HLA associations seemed to be driven largely by CMV exposure. Correlated functional status among segregating V segments might reflect linkage disequilibrium, but an unknown experimental factor could not be ruled out. Three of the identified cytomegalovirus-associated TCR beta chains were confirmed in vitro to be specific for cytomegalovirus antigens. This cohort had only TCR beta chains sequenced, and the lack of alpha or paired-chain data limited which features could be detected. Approximately 16 rarely observed V segments, including chromosome 9 orphons, were excluded from the earlier analysis of 550 to 700 of the donors because counts were too low. Several of the top co-occurrence clusters appeared to be linked to parvovirus B19, influenza, CMV and Epstein-Barr virus, according to a later analysis. When HLA alleles, especially DR and DQ, strongly co-occurred, attributing TCR associations to individual alleles was difficult. For the cohort, immune exposure information was limited to CMV serostatus. A later analysis associated 16,951 TCR beta sequences with specific HLA alleles at a false discovery rate of 0.05. A total of fewer than 200 TCR beta chains were listed by the study as associated with cytomegalovirus. In a later analysis, HLA-associated TCR beta chains were found to be more clonally expanded and to have lower generation probabilities than equally common non-associated chains. A further reported finding was that TCR beta sequences accurately predicted the HLA-A and HLA-B alleles for most subjects in the first cohort. In a later genetic analysis, fewer N-insertions in productive TCRs were reported among donors in an Asian-associated ancestry cluster than the approximately 630-donor mean. Because the 87-base-pair reads could not distinguish some IMGT-functional V segments, including TRBV6-2 and TRBV6-3, those segments were excluded. The classifier was reported to diagnose cytomegalovirus status with high specificity and sensitivity in both the original cohort and the validation cohort. Sequencing depth was assumed to be roughly uniform across donors in the presence/absence analyses, though that assumption may not hold. Because HLA typing was missing for some donors at each locus, association tests included only the typed subset. According to a later analysis, TCR association rates differed among HLA loci, with DRB1 alleles showing the most associated TCRs and HLA-C alleles showing the fewest. An association between a missense DCLRE1C variant and V-gene and J-gene trimming of TCR beta chains was found in a later genetic analysis and replicated in an independent cohort. A group of highly shared sequence variants was considered likely to be a technical artifact of the sequencing pipeline.

Libraries were built with the immunoSEQ multiplex PCR assay. A mixture of 60 forward primers for TCR Vbeta segments and 13 reverse primers for TCR Jbeta segments was used in the multiplex PCR. The CDR3 region of rearranged TCR beta genes was amplified from genomic DNA with a multiplex PCR assay. On the Illumina HiSeq System, the amplified TCR beta libraries were sequenced as 87-base-pair reads. The paper's processing steps were these. A later analysis counted 75 million to 100 million unique TCR beta chains across the 550 to 800 repertoires, and roughly 10 million of these chains were shared by at least two donors. Raw reads were error-corrected and collapsed into unique sequences with a nearest-neighbor algorithm that merged closely related sequences to remove PCR and sequencing errors. V, D and J gene segments were assigned by aligning CDR3 sequences to IMGT reference sequences. For a sequence to be retained, at least a six-nucleotide match to both a V gene segment and a J gene segment was required. A rearrangement was called productive if the CDR3 had no stop codons and remained in frame with V and J, and every other rearrangement was called non-productive. Following IMGT convention, CDR3 was defined as the stretch from the second conserved V-encoded cysteine to the conserved J-encoded phenylalanine. The earlier analysis of approximately 590 of the donors excluded any sequence lacking an unambiguous match to a single V gene segment. An earlier analysis of some 610 of the donors called V segments functional above 56.7% productive rearrangements and segregating when the between-donor standard deviation exceeded 5%. A statistical classification framework was built for diagnosing cytomegalovirus status from the catalog of TCR beta chain sequences. In a later analysis, TCR nucleotide sequences were compared against IMGT/GENE-DB human TR gene sequences so that V and J genes could be assigned. The TCRdist pipeline was used in a later analysis to assign CDR3 sequences and most-parsimonious VDJ recombination scenarios. In a later analysis, each TCR beta chain was defined by its CDR3 amino acid sequence together with its V-gene family, and reads lacking a unique V-gene family were excluded. As a way to deal with suspected cross-contamination and a sequencing artifact, a later analysis dropped roughly 620 nucleotide sequences that were highly shared and had low generation probability. In a later analysis, a clonal expansion index for each public chain was calculated from normalized within-repertoire ranks of inferred template counts. A later analysis computed generation probabilities with a VDJ recombination model fitted to out-of-frame rearrangements, and checked the results against IGoR. Hypergeometric tests were used in a later analysis to score TCR-TCR, TCR-HLA and TCR-CMV co-occurrence, with a repertoire-size bias correction applied to the TCR pairs. A later analysis estimated false discovery rates by permuting HLA or CMV assignments 20 times. A later analysis grouped co-occurring TCRs with DBSCAN, adding TCRdist sequence similarity when clustering within HLA-allele-positive subsets. Repertoires with fewer than 30,000 or more than 120,000 public chains, plus five repertoires with anomalous nucleotide sharing, were excluded from co-occurrence clustering. Drawn from immuneACCESS, this table holds only the in-frame rearrangements with V and J called that TCRdb kept. Clones are partly lost; checked studies trace under half to an unresolved V gene and leave the rest unexplained. V and J calls and clone size are given by that table; D and trimming were obtained from the DNA. This sample has 200,000 to 300,000 clones in its table, and approximately 84% of those were observed once. The ten largest clonotypes hold 2% to 2.5% of the sample.

Trimming removed 1 base from V and 8 bases from J; the gene matches leave 6 bases unexplained. Inclusive of the bounding cysteine and phenylalanine, the CDR3 is 17 residues long. Only the CDR3 DNA is retained, 51 bases long and in frame from the first base. CDR1 and CDR2, per the germline V gene (reference sequence), are SGHNT and YYREEE. Details on this clone: What this receptor recognizes is not known. No clone much larger than this one lies a single base away; base qualities are absent.

The cohort consisted of 666 healthy bone marrow donors. At the time of sampling, all cohort members were nominally healthy, though unrecorded immune exposures were likely present. The donor tested CMV seropositive and was one of the 289 seropositive cohort members. A peripheral blood sample was provided by each donor, and peripheral blood mononuclear cells were used for TCR beta sequencing. Genomic DNA extraction from the blood cell samples was performed with the Qiagen DNeasy Blood Extraction Kit. The sample comprised PBMCs. The origin of this receptor is a woman aged 40 to 50 in good health and CMV-seropositive. In this chain, TRBV5-4 is recombined with TRBJ2-1, with TRBD2 matching 16 junction bases. The CDR3 reads CASSLPGLAGGYDEQFF. The nucleotide sequence is TGTGCCAGCAGCTTGCCGGGACTAGCGGGAGGGTACGATGAGCAGTTCTTC.